Listed here are 15 T cell receptor beta chains from one sample, sequenced in a study of T cell responses to AZD1222 COVID-19 vaccine. Method: immunoSEQ multiplex PCR; TCRdb's copy keeps in-frame clones and lacks some. The sample lists about 73,000 clones, around three quarters occurring once. The sample consisted of peripheral blood, taken 28 days after the second AZD1222 dose. These receptors came from an adult who received the AZD1222 COVID-19 vaccine.

The chain combines TRBV5-1 with TRBJ1-2; perhaps TRBD1 as D (6 bases). The CDR3 sequence is 16 residues long. Germline CDR1 SGHRS, CDR2 YFSETQ. V was clipped by 1 base and J by 8 bases, with 21 bases between them. The CDR3 nucleotides are TGCGCCAGCAGCTTGAACGGACAGACGAGCCCTGGAGGCTACACCTTC. Its protein is CASSLNGQTSPGGYTF.

This clone was detected once. J is TRBJ2-7 and V is TRBV6-5; TRBD2 might be the D (7 bases). Germline-derived CDR1 and CDR2 are MNHEY and SVGAGI. Trimming stripped 6 bases from V and 7 bases from J, with 16 bases between. CDR3 length equals 13 residues. This CDR3 reads CASRLWGGKEQYF. DNA of the CDR3: TGTGCCAGCAGGTTATGGGGGGGCAAGGAGCAGTACTTC.

The V gene is TRBV14, the J gene TRBJ2-1; 13 bases agree with TRBD2. This CDR3 region has 16 residues. V was clipped by 2 bases and J by 4 bases; unmatched bases: 2. Looked up from germline, CDR1 is SGHDN and CDR2 is FVKESK. This chain's CDR3 is CASSQRGLAGYNEQFF. The CDR3, as DNA: TGTGCCAGCAGCCAACGGGGACTAGCGGGGTACAATGAGCAGTTCTTC.

The chain is built from TRBV30 and TRBJ2-7; D is possibly TRBD1 (6 bases). Trimming pared 0 bases from V and 4 bases from J, leaving 10 bases between. CDR3 length: 13 residues. Germline loops: CDR1 GTSNPN, CDR2 SVGIG (reference sequence). Written as DNA, the CDR3 is TGTGCCTGGAGTGTCCTACAGGGATACGAGCAGTACTTC. It is translated as CAWSVLQGYEQYF.

This rearrangement joins TRBV7-2 to TRBJ1-1; D perhaps matches TRBD1 (5 bases). Deletions cut 3 bases from V and 5 bases from J, with 19 bases between. CDR1 SGHTA and CDR2 FQGNSA come from the germline V gene. The CDR3 totals 16 residues. The CDR3 loop is CASSLGGFWEVTEAFF. DNA for the CDR3: TGTGCCAGCAGCTTGGGGGGGTTCTGGGAAGTAACTGAAGCTTTCTTT. Supplemented by reference TRBV7-2 and TRBJ1-1, the full variable domain reads GAGVSQSPSNKVTEKGKDVELRCDPISGHTALYWYRQSLGQGLEFLIYFQGNSAPDKSGLPSDRFSAERTGGSVSTLTIQRTQQEDSAVYLCASSLGGFWEVTEAFFGQGTRLTVV.

This clone was counted between two and nine times. The chain links TRBV7-9 to TRBJ2-7; D remains unclear. The V end lost 8 bases, the J end lost 1 base, and 9 bases lay between the germline ends. Germline V gene data show CDR1 as SEHNR and CDR2 as FQNEAQ (reference sequence). This CDR3 is 12 amino acids long. CDR3 sequence (DNA): TGTGCCAGCGCCGGTGGATCCTACGAGCAGTACTTC. This gives the protein CASAGGSYEQYF.

The chain uses TRBV7-8 and TRBJ2-7; no clear D. Germline CDR1 reads SGHVS; CDR2 reads FQNEAQ. The CDR3 runs to 14 residues. Between the trimmed V and J ends, which lost 4 bases and 2 bases, there was a span of 12 bases. CDR3 nucleotide sequence: TGTGCCAGCAGCTCAGACTCGTCCGCCTACGAGCAGTACTTC. Protein: CASSSDSSAYEQYF.

The J gene is TRBJ1-6, the V gene TRBV5-5; D remains ambiguous. CDR3 length equals 15 residues. Germline V lookup: CDR1 SGHKS, CDR2 YYEKEE (reference sequence). Trimming shortened V by 2 bases and J by 9 bases, and 15 bases separated the two germline ends. Here the CDR3 reads CASSFTDYLGSPLHF. The CDR3 coding sequence is TGTGCCAGCAGCTTCACCGATTATTTGGGTTCACCCCTCCACTTT. Supplemented by reference TRBV5-5 and TRBJ1-6, the full variable domain reads DAGVTQSPTHLIKTRGQQVTLRCSPISGHKSVSWYQQVLGQGPQFIFQYYEKEERGRGNFPDRFSARQFPNYSSELNVNALLLGDSALYLCASSFTDYLGSPLHFGNGTRLTVT.

The chain employs TRBV24-1 and TRBJ2-2; D is undetermined. V gave up 3 bases and J gave up 3 bases, with 16 bases separating them. The CDR3 consists of 17 residues. Germline CDR1 and CDR2: KGHDR and SFDVKD. The CDR3 is CATSDPLVVYYTGELFF. The CDR3 DNA reads TGTGCCACCAGTGATCCCCTGGTAGTATATTACACCGGGGAGCTGTTTTTT.

The chain employs TRBV19 and TRBJ1-1; TRBD1 is a possible D gene (6 bases). The ends were cut back, 3 bases at V and 3 bases at J, with 17 bases in the middle. Germline CDR1 is LNHDA and CDR2 is SQIVND (reference sequence). The CDR3 covers 16 residues. The CDR3, as DNA: TGTGCCAGTAGTATGGGTTCAGGGGCGCGGGACACTGAAGCTTTCTTT. Protein product: CASSMGSGARDTEAFF. Full variable domain (outside the CDR3, taken from reference TRBV19 and TRBJ1-1): DGGITQSPKYLFRKEGQNVTLSCEQNLNHDAMYWYRQDPGQGLRLIYYSQIVNDFQKGDIAEGYSVSREKKESFPLTVTSAQKNPTAFYLCASSMGSGARDTEAFFGQGTRLTVV.

The chain uses TRBV29-1 and TRBJ2-7; D is possibly TRBD1 (5 bases). V lost 6 bases to trimming and J lost 3 bases, with 12 bases between them. Germline V CDR1 and CDR2: SQVTM, ANQGSEA. The CDR3 has 12 residues. CDR3 loop: CSVRDRDYEQYF. The CDR3 coding sequence is TGCAGCGTCCGAGACAGAGACTACGAGCAGTACTTC.

This chain connects TRBV4-3 to TRBJ1-4; 8 bases fit TRBD1. With 1 base clipped from V and 10 bases from J, the junction kept 8 bases outside the gene matches. The CDR3 totals 15 residues. Germline V gene sequence: CDR1 LGHNA, CDR2 YSLEER. CDR3 in DNA: TGCGCCAGCAGCCAAGTCGGGACAGGCCGAGGAAAACTGTTTTTT. This codes for CASSQVGTGRGKLFF.

The chain joins TRBV28 to TRBJ1-5, with D perhaps matching TRBD1 (5 bases). Germline assignment: CDR1 MDHEN and CDR2 SYDVKM. Between the trimmed V and J ends, which lost 3 bases and 5 bases, there was a span of 11 bases. This CDR3 spans 14 amino acids. This CDR3 is CASSLGGTYQPQHF. As DNA, the CDR3 is TGTGCCAGCAGTTTGGGGGGAACCTATCAGCCCCAGCATTTT.

The chain joins TRBV28 to TRBJ2-7; 8 bases agree with TRBD1. This CDR3 region has 14 residues. The germline CDR1 and CDR2 sequences are MDHEN and SYDVKM. V trimming: 6 bases; J trimming: 5 bases; junction bases outside the gene matches: 9. This chain's CDR3 is CASSPEDRVNEQYF. CDR3 nucleotide sequence: TGTGCCAGCAGCCCCGAGGACAGGGTCAACGAGCAGTACTTC.

The chain links TRBV12-2 to TRBJ2-7; the table's D call, TRBD2, was not checked against the DNA. TRBV12-2 is noted as a pseudogene. This CDR3 contains 15 residues. The CDR3 loop is CASRLGGAPSYEQYF. The CDR3 nucleotides read TGTGCAAGTCGCTTGGGGGGGGCTCCTTCCTACGAGCAGTACTTC.